This TCR beta chain was captured in a study of beta chain features in type 1 diabetes listed by TCRdb under 2018. Notes on the research overall: Patients and healthy donors did not differ in mean age, gender distribution, total cell number or subset yield. A total of some 100,000,000 sorted cells were examined across all samples, and a strong correlation was observed between cell number per subset and RNA yield. The study compared TCRB repertoires of sorted circulating CD4+ T cell subsets between recently diagnosed type 1 diabetes patients and matched healthy donors. Regulatory and stem cell-like memory subsets were isolated from only 8 patients and roughly eight healthy donors, whereas naive and central memory subsets came from all 30 or so donors.

General findings and caveats noted by the study authors: Because small numbers of individuals were included in the HLA sub-analyses, any influence of HLA type on TCRB rearrangement was left unresolved. Patients with type 1 diabetes made fewer insertions and deleted more nucleotides at VDJ recombination sites, implying thymic rearrangement abnormalities. Because cDNA was sequenced instead of genomic DNA, highly expressing activated cells could be over-represented, though the groups showed no difference in activation or CD3 levels. Shorter templates might have been favored by PCR, but patient and control samples were amplified and corrected together, so both groups would have been affected equally by any skew. Naive, central memory and regulatory TCRB repertoires appeared to be more alike among patients than among healthy donors. A moderate but significant shortening of TCRB CDR3 length was observed in type 1 diabetes patients in all four CD4+ subsets.

Each donor gave one peripheral blood draw, about 110 mL on average, collected into heparinised tubes. A BD FACSAria II and a panel including CD45RO, CCR7, CD25, CD127, CD95 and CD27 were used to sort naive, central memory, regulatory and stem cell-like memory CD4+ T cells. A purity above 98% was achieved for all sorted populations. PBMCs were isolated immediately by Lymphoprep density gradient centrifugation and stained directly without culture. So that batch effects would be minimized, each experiment stained and sorted samples in pairs, pairing one healthy donor with one patient. CDR1 and CDR2 were assigned from the germline V gene as SGHVS and FQNEAQ. V is reduced by 5 bases and J by 3 bases, leaving a spacing of 16 bases between them. The CDR3, cysteine through phenylalanine, is 15 amino acids long. The DNA shown is the 45-base CDR3, in frame from base 1. The High Capacity cDNA Reverse Transcription Kit was used to reverse transcribe all of the isolated RNA, meaning that expressed TCRB transcripts were what got sequenced. Deep immunoSEQ sequencing was performed on naive, central memory and regulatory T cell samples, with an average of around 3.4 million total reads per sample. Sorted cells were lysed in RLT buffer and RNA was extracted with DNase-treated RNeasy Micro or Mini kits, depending on cell number. To prevent cross-contamination, each cell subset was processed individually, whereas patient and healthy donor samples were processed jointly. Using the immunoSEQ multiplex PCR, TCRB sequences were amplified from cDNA into 87-bp fragments spanning the CDR3 region. The amplicons were sequenced using the Illumina HiSeq platform. Processing in the source paper ran as follows. PCR bias was computationally corrected using synthetic template baselines, reads within Hamming distance 2 were collapsed, and singletons that could not be merged were discarded. Reads were aligned to IMGT to assign V, D and J genes, CDR3 length, and insertions or deletions at six rearrangement sites. Within each subset, clonotype counts were normalized to sorted cell number, after which true diversity and Gini coefficients were computed with the tcR R package. Repertoire sharing was quantified using the overlap coefficient calculated on TCRB nucleotide sequences. The clones in this table, taken by TCRdb from immuneACCESS, are in-frame only. Not every clone is retained; where verified, under half of the shortfall comes from an unresolved V gene, and the cause of the rest is unknown. V and J calls and clone size are as listed in that table; D and trimming were resolved from the DNA. Here the sample has around 300,000 clones; about 7.8% occur a single time. The ten largest clones capture approximately 0.99% of the sample.

This clone came up a few times. Its antigen has not been determined. No base-level quality is on record; no much larger clone is a single base apart. Sequencing was done on a sample of central memory CD4+ T cells from blood. The V and J genes are TRBV7-8 and TRBJ1-1; tentative D gene TRBD1, with 5 bases matching. The source is a young woman in good health. The nucleotides are TGTGCCAGCAGCCCGGGACCGAGTGCGTACACTGAAGCTTTCTTT. Its translation is CASSPGPSAYTEAFF. Reference TRBV7-8 and TRBJ1-1 genes cover what lies past the CDR3, so the full variable domain is GAGVSQSPRYKVAKRGQDVALRCDPISGHVSLFWYQQALGQGPEFLTYFQNEAQLDKSGLPSDRFFAERPEGSVSTLKIQRTQQEDSAVYLCASSPGPSAYTEAFFGQGTRLTVV.